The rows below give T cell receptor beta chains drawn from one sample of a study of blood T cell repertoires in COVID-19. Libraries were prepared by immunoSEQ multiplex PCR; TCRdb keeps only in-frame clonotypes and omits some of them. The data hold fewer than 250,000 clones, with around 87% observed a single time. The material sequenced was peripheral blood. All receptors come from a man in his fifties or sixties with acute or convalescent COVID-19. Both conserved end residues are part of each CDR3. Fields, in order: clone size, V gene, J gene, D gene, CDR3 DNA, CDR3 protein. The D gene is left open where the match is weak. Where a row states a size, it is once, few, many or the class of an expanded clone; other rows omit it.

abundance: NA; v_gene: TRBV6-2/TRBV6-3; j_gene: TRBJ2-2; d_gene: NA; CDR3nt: TGTGCCAGCAGCCTCATTTCGAACACCGGGGAGCTGTTTTTT; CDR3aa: CASSLISNTGELFF
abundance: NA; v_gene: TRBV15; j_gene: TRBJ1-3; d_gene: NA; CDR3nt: TGTGCCACCGGGGGGAGGGAATCATTTTTCTCTGGAAACACCATATATTTT; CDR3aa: CATGGRESFFSGNTIYF
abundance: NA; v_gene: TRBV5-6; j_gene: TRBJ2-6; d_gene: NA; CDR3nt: TGTGCCAGCAGCCAACCCCCGCCCTACTCTGGGGCCAACGTCCTGACTTTC; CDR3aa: CASSQPPPYSGANVLTF
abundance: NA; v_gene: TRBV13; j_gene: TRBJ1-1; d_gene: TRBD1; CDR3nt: TGTGCCAGCAGCTTTGGACAGGATCACACTGAAGCTTTCTTT; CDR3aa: CASSFGQDHTEAFF
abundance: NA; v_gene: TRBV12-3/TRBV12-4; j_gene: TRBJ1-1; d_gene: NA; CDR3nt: TGTGCCAGCAGTTTTCAGGGGACCACTGAAGCTTTCTTT; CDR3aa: CASSFQGTTEAFF
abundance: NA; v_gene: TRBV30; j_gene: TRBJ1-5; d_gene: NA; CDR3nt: TGTGCCTGGAGTGACGGTCAGCCCCAGCATTTT; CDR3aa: CAWSDGQPQHF
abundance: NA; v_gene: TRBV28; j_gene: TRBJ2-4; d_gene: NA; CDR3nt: TGTGCCAGCAGTTTGCAGAAAAACATTCAGTACTTC; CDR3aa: CASSLQKNIQYF
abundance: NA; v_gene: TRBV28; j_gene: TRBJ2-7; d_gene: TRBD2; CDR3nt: TGTGCCAGCAGCCTAACTAGCGGGGGGTCCTACGAGCAGTACTTC; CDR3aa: CASSLTSGGSYEQYF
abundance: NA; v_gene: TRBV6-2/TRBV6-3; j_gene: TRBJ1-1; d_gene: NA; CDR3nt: TGTGCCAGCAGTTACGGAAGGGGGTCTGATGAAGCTTTCTTT; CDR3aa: CASSYGRGSDEAFF
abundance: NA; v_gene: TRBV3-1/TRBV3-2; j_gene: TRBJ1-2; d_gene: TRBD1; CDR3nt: TGTGCCAGCAGCCGGGGACAGGGGGCCAACTATGGCTACACCTTC; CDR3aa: CASSRGQGANYGYTF
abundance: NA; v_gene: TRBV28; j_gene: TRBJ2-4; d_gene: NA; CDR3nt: TGTGCCAGCAGTCAAATAAAGAGCTTGCTTGAAGCCAAAAACATTCAGTACTTC; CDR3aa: CASSQIKSLLEAKNIQYF
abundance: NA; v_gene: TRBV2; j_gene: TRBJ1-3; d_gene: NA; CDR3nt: TGTGCCAGCAGGGCCAACTCTGGAAACACCATATATTTT; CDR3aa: CASRANSGNTIYF
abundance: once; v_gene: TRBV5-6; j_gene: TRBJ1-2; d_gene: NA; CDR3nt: TGTGCCAGCAGCTTGGGAGCCCCGTATGGCTACACCTTC; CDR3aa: CASSLGAPYGYTF
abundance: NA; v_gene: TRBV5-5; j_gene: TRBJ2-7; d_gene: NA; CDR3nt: TGTGCCAGCAGCTTGGACGAGAGATCCTACGAGCAGTACTTC; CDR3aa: CASSLDERSYEQYF
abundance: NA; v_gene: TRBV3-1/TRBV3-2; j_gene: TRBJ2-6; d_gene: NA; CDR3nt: TGTGCCAGCAGCCAAGAACGGTCTGGGGCCAACGTCCTGACTTTC; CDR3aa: CASSQERSGANVLTF
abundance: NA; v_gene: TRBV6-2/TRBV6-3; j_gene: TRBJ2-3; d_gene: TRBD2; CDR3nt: TGTGCCAGCAGTTACTCCTCTCTGTCGGGGGGGCGGGATACGCAGTATTTT; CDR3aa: CASSYSSLSGGRDTQYF
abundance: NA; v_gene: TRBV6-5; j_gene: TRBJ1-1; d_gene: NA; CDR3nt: TGTGCCAGCAGTCGGGGGGACCCCATGAACACTGAAGCTTTCTTT; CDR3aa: CASSRGDPMNTEAFF
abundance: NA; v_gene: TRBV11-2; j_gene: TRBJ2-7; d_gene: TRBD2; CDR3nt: TGTGCCAGCAGCCCCTACCGCGGGGGGCTTTCCTACGAGCAGTACTTC; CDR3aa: CASSPYRGGLSYEQYF
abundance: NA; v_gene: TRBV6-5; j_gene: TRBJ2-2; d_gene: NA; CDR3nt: TGTGCCAGCAGTTACTCGAATGTGGGGGCAGGGGAGCTGTTTTTT; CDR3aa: CASSYSNVGAGELFF
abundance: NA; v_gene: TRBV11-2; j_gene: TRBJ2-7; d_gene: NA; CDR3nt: TGTGCCAGCAGCTTAGGGTCAGACACCACCTACGAGCAGTACTTC; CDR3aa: CASSLGSDTTYEQYF
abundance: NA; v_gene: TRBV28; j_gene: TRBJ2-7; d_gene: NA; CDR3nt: TGTGCCAGCAGTTTGGAGGGGCCTGGGTACGAGCAGTACTTC; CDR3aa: CASSLEGPGYEQYF
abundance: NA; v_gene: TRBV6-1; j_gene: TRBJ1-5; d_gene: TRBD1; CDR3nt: TGTGCCAGCAGTGCCCGGGACAGGGGGAATAGCAATCAGCCCCAGCATTTT; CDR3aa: CASSARDRGNSNQPQHF
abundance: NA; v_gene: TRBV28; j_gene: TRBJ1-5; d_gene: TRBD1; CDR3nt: TGTGCCAGCAGTCCCCCCCTTACCAGGGGGAATCAGCCCCAGCATTTT; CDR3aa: CASSPPLTRGNQPQHF
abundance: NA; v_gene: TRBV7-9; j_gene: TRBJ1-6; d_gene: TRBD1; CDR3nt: TGTGCCAGCAACAGGGGGGGTTCACCCCTCCACTTT; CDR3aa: CASNRGGSPLHF
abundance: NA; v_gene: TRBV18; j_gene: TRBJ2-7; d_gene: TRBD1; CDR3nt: TGTGCCAGCTCACCCCTCGGGACAGGGGCCAACTCCTACGAGCAGTACTTC; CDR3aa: CASSPLGTGANSYEQYF
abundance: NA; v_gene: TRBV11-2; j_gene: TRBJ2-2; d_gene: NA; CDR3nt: TGTGCCAGCAGCTTATCTCCCACCGGGGAGCTGTTTTTT; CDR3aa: CASSLSPTGELFF
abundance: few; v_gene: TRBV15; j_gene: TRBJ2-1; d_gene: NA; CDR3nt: TGTGCCACCAGCAGCGACACTCAGAAGTACAATGAGCAGTTCTTC; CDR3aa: CATSSDTQKYNEQFF
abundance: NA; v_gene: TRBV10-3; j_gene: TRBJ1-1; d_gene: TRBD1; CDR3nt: TGTGCCATCACTGGACAGGGAAACACTGAAGCTTTCTTT; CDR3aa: CAITGQGNTEAFF
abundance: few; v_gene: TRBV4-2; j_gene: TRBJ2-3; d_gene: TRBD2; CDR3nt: TGTGCCAGCAGCCAAATGGAATTTAGGAGCGGGGGGGCGGCAGATACGCAGTATTTT; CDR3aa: CASSQMEFRSGGAADTQYF
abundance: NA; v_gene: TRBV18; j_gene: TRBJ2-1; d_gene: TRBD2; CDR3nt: TGTGCCAGCTCACCGCCAGAGAAGACTAGCGGGAATAAGCAGTTCTTC; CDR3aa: CASSPPEKTSGNKQFF
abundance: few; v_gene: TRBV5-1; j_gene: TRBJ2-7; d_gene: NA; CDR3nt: TGCGCCAGCAGCTTGCGGTTCGGTTCAGGGGTGACCTACGAGCAGTACTTC; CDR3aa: CASSLRFGSGVTYEQYF
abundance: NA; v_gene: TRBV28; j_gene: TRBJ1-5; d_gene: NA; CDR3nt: TGTGCCAGCAGTTTATCCCGACAGGGCAATCAGCCCCAGCATTTT; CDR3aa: CASSLSRQGNQPQHF
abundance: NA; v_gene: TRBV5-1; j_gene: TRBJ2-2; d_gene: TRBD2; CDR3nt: TGCGCCAGCAGCCAGGGGACTAGCGGTACCGGGGAGCTGTTTTTT; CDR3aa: CASSQGTSGTGELFF
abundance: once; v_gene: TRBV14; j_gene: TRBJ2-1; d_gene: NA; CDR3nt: TGTGCCAGCAGCCACGGTCTAATTAACAATGAGCAGTTCTTC; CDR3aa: CASSHGLINNEQFF
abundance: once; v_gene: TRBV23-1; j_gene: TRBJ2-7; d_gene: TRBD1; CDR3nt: TGCGCCACCGCTCACTTACCGGGACAGGGATCCTACGAGCAGTACTTC; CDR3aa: CATAHLPGQGSYEQYF
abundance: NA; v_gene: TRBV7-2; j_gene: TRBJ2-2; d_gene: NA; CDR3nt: TGTGCCAGCAGCTTAATGCTAGTGGTGGCCGGGGAGCTGTTTTTT; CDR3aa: CASSLMLVVAGELFF
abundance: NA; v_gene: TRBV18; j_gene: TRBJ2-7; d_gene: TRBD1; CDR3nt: TGTGCCAGCTCACCACTAAAACAGGGGGTATACGAGCAGTACTTC; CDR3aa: CASSPLKQGVYEQYF
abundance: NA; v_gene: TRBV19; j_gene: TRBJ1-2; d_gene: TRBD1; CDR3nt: TGTGCCAGTAGTAGGACGACAGGGGCTAACTATGGCTACACCTTC; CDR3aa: CASSRTTGANYGYTF
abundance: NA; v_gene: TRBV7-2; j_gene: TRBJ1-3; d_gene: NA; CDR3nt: TGTGCCAGCAGCCCGGGGGGTTCTGGAAACACCATATATTTT; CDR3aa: CASSPGGSGNTIYF
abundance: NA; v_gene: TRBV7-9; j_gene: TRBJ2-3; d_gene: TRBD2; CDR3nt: TGTGCCAGCAGCTTACTCGCGGGGGAGATCACAGATACGCAGTATTTT; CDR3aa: CASSLLAGEITDTQYF
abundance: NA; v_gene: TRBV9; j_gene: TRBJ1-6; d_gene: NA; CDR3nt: TGTGCCAGTAGCTTTCTCTATAATTCACCCCTCCACTTT; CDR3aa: CASSFLYNSPLHF
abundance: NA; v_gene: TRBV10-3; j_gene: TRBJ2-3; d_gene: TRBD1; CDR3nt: TGTGCCATCCTATCGAGACAGGGGAGCACAGATACGCAGTATTTT; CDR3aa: CAILSRQGSTDTQYF
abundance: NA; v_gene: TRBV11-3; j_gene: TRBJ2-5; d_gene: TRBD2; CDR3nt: TGTGCCAGCAGCTTAGGACTAGCGGGGGGAGAGACCCAGTACTTC; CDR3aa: CASSLGLAGGETQYF
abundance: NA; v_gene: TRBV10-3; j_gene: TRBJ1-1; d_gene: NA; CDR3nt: TGTGCCGCGGGGGGAAGGAACACTGAAGCTTTCTTT; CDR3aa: CAAGGRNTEAFF
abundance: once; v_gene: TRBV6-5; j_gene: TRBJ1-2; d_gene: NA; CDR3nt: TGTGCCAGCAGTTACTCAGACTCCCTAGGCTATGGCTACACCTTC; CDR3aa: CASSYSDSLGYGYTF
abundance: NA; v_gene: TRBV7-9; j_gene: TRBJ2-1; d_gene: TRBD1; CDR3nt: TGTGCCAGCAGCGTCAGACAGGGGGCAAGGGAGGATGAGCAGTTCTTC; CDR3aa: CASSVRQGAREDEQFF